One and the same sample provided the 31 T cell receptor beta chains below, sequenced in a study of OX40 agonist ivuxolimab in advanced cancers. TCRdb's table, derived via immunoSEQ multiplex PCR, lists solely in-frame clones and lacks some. The sample has 65,000 to 90,000 clones, approximately 92% seen once. Sequenced here: CD4+ or CD8+ T cells sorted from blood, sampled in a trial of the OX40 agonist ivuxolimab. The receptors were gathered from an adult with an advanced solid tumor such as melanoma, head and neck, liver or kidney cancer.

This clone was detected only once. The V and J genes are TRBV14 and TRBJ1-4; 7 bases line up with TRBD1. Germline CDR1 reads SGHDN; CDR2 reads FVKESK. The CDR3 is 16 amino acids. Trimming took 2 bases from V and 7 from J; bases not matched to a gene: 10. The CDR3 here is CASSQQRQGIGEKLFF. The CDR3 DNA reads TGTGCCAGCAGCCAACAGCGACAGGGCATAGGTGAAAAACTGTTTTTT.

The sample holds a few counts of this clone. The chain is built from TRBV27 and TRBJ1-1; perhaps TRBD1 as D (5 bases). V was cut by 5 bases and J by 1 base, with 17 bases left in between. The CDR3 covers 16 residues. Germline CDR1 reads MNHEY; CDR2 reads SMNVEV (reference sequence). DNA of the CDR3: TGTGCCAGCAGTCCGCTCGGGGCGTGGGGGAACACTGAAGCTTTCTTT. Its protein product is CASSPLGAWGNTEAFF.

The CDR3 sequence: CANSKAGQGLYEQYF. Written as DNA, the CDR3 is TGTGCCAACAGCAAAGCGGGACAGGGGCTCTACGAGCAGTACTTC. This chain uses TRBV21-1 with TRBJ2-7; no check of the table's D call, TRBD1, against the DNA was made. TRBV21-1 is listed as a pseudogene. There are 15 residues in the CDR3.

This chain uses TRBV7-2 with TRBJ1-5; 9 bases are a match to TRBD1. CDR1 and CDR2 from the germline V gene are SGHTA and FQGNSA. CDR3 size: 17 residues. The junction had 9 bases not matched to a gene; V was cut back by 3 bases and J by 3 bases. CDR3 sequence reads: CASSLGQGIDFNQPQHF. CDR3 in DNA: TGTGCCAGCAGCTTGGGACAGGGAATAGATTTCAATCAGCCCCAGCATTTT.

This rearrangement joins TRBV19 to TRBJ2-7, with 7 bases fitting TRBD1. J was trimmed by 0 bases and V by 5 bases; bases with no gene match: 10. This CDR3 spans 16 amino acids. Germline V gives CDR1 LNHDA, CDR2 SQIVND (reference sequence). The CDR3: CASSVRQGAFSYEQYF. CDR3 in DNA: TGTGCCAGTAGTGTACGACAGGGCGCATTCTCCTACGAGCAGTACTTC.

CDR3: CAWQRGLEQYF. The CDR3 DNA follows: TGTGCCTGGCAGAGGGGGCTCGAGCAGTACTTC. V and J are TRBV30 and TRBJ2-7; 7 nucleotides line up with TRBD1. The CDR3 covers 11 residues. V lost 5 bases and J lost 6; bases outside the gene matches: 4. Germline CDR1 is GTSNPN and CDR2 is SVGIG (reference sequence).

The chain is built from TRBV6-5 and TRBJ2-5; D not certain. Germline-derived CDR1 and CDR2 are MNHEY and SVGAGI. This CDR3 comprises 12 residues. V was cut by 6 bases and J by 4 bases, with 9 bases left in between. CDR3 region: CASSFMGETQYF. CDR3 bases: TGTGCCAGCAGCTTCATGGGAGAGACCCAGTACTTC.

The CDR3 nucleotides are TGTGCCAGCACCAAAGGCGGGAGGGCCGAAGAGACCCAGTACTTC. Its translation: CASTKGGRAEETQYF. V gene TRBV7-2 combines with J gene TRBJ2-5; 9 positions match TRBD2. This CDR3 spans 15 amino acids. Germline V gives CDR1 SGHTA, CDR2 FQGNSA. Trimming took 7 bases from V and 3 from J; bases not matched to a gene: 9.

The V and J genes are TRBV2 and TRBJ1-5; a weak D match, TRBD1 (5 bases). The germline CDR1 and CDR2 sequences are SNHLY and FYNNEI. Trimming took 5 bases from V and 3 from J, leaving 14 bases between them. This CDR3 spans 15 amino acids. DNA for the CDR3: TGTGCCAGCAGTCTAGACAGTCAACACAATCAGCCCCAGCATTTT. Translated: CASSLDSQHNQPQHF.

The count of this clone is one. The chain joins TRBV5-4 to TRBJ2-3; D gene ambiguous. Trimming removed 9 bases at V and 4 bases at J, with 12 bases between. In germline, CDR1 is SGHNT, CDR2 YYREEE (reference sequence). The CDR3 runs to 12 residues. CDR3 region: CATGSGADTQYF. As DNA, the CDR3 is TGTGCCACAGGATCGGGCGCAGATACGCAGTATTTT.

The J gene is TRBJ2-2, the V gene TRBV30; TRBD1 might be the D (5 bases). The CDR3 spans 13 residues. Germline CDR1 reads GTSNPN; CDR2 reads SVGIG (reference sequence). V lost 1 base and J 5 bases, leaving 8 bases between the germline ends. Here the CDR3 reads CAWSGQSTGELFF. The CDR3 nucleotides are TGTGCCTGGAGTGGACAGTCTACCGGGGAGCTGTTTTTT.

The chain employs TRBV28 and TRBJ1-3; D unclear. The ends were cut back, 3 bases at V and 0 bases at J, with 15 bases in the middle. Per the germline V gene, CDR1 is MDHEN and CDR2 is SYDVKM. This CDR3 contains 17 residues. The CDR3 here is CASSLQIAPSSGNTIYF. CDR3 nucleotides: TGTGCCAGCAGTTTGCAGATTGCGCCGAGCTCTGGAAACACCATATATTTT. Full variable domain (remainder filled in from reference TRBV28 and TRBJ1-3): DVKVTQSSRYLVKRTGEKVFLECVQDMDHENMFWYRQDPGLGLRLIYFSYDVKMKEKGDIPEGYSVSREKKERFSLILESASTNQTSMYLCASSLQIAPSSGNTIYFGEGSWLTVV.

V usage is TRBV19 and J usage is TRBJ1-5; 9 bases match TRBD1. Trimming cost V 3 bases and J 7 bases; bases outside gene matches: 10. This CDR3 region has 16 residues. Germline CDR1 LNHDA, CDR2 SQIVND (reference sequence). CDR3 protein: CASSMLQGAMGQPQHF. The CDR3 region has the DNA TGTGCCAGTAGTATGCTACAGGGGGCAATGGGGCAGCCCCAGCATTTT.

CDR3 sequence: CASSLPSLRGGMFF. The CDR3 DNA reads TGTGCCAGCAGCTTACCGTCACTCAGGGGAGGTATGTTCTTC. The rearrangement links TRBV7-2 to TRBJ2-1; the D gene could be TRBD1 or TRBD2 (6 bases each). Trimming left V 2 bases short and J 15 bases short, with 20 bases between. Germline loops: CDR1 SGHTA, CDR2 FQGNSA. This CDR3 has 14 residues.

V usage is TRBV7-2 and J usage is TRBJ2-2; D is unclear. The CDR3 contains 16 residues. V lost 5 bases and J 1 base, leaving 14 bases between the germline ends. CDR1 is SGHTA, CDR2 FQGNSA, per germline. CDR3 in amino acids: CASSPRTPRNTGELFF. CDR3 bases: TGTGCCAGCAGCCCAAGGACCCCCCGGAACACCGGGGAGCTGTTTTTT.

J is TRBJ2-5 and V is TRBV7-2, with 9 bases aligning to TRBD2. V shed 5 bases, J shed 2 bases, and the junction held 6 bases outside the gene matches. Looked up from germline, CDR1 is SGHTA and CDR2 is FQGNSA. This CDR3 region has 15 residues. The CDR3 loop is CASSPVLAGQETQYF. The CDR3 coding sequence is TGTGCCAGCAGCCCGGTCCTAGCGGGACAAGAGACCCAGTACTTC.

CDR3 residues: CASSFPGRSGNTIYF. The DNA for the CDR3 is TGTGCCAGCAGCTTCCCGGGCCGTTCTGGAAACACCATATATTTT. The chain links TRBV11-2 to TRBJ1-3, with no clear D. The CDR3 runs to 15 residues. The ends were cut back, 3 bases at V and 1 base at J, with 10 bases in the middle. CDR1 is SGHAT, CDR2 FQNNGV, per germline.

CDR3 nucleotides: TGTGCCAGCAAAACAGGGGGGAGCACCGGGGAGCTGTTTTTT. This gives the protein CASKTGGSTGELFF. The chain has TRBV28 and TRBJ2-2; 8 bases align to TRBD1. The CDR3 is 14 residues long. Germline V lookup: CDR1 MDHEN, CDR2 SYDVKM. After removal of 7 bases from V and 4 bases from J, the junction contained 5 bases not matched to a gene.

The chain has TRBV7-2 and TRBJ2-1; no definite D call. Germline V gene lookup returns CDR1 SGHTA and CDR2 FQGNSA. The CDR3 extends over 14 amino acids. Trimming removed 3 bases from V and 2 bases from J, with 8 bases in between. The CDR3 spells CASSLRGTYNEQFF. For the CDR3, the DNA is TGTGCCAGCAGCTTGAGAGGAACCTACAATGAGCAGTTCTTC.

About this clone itself: The sample carries other DNA sequences with the same CDR3. V and J are TRBV5-6 and TRBJ2-5, with 10 bases matching TRBD1. From germline, CDR1 is SGHDT and CDR2 YYEEEE. The CDR3 has 13 residues. The V and J ends lost 4 bases and 5 bases, in that order; junction bases with no gene match: 2. CDR3 sequence reads: CASSLGQGETQYF. In DNA, the CDR3 is TGTGCCAGCAGCCTGGGACAGGGGGAGACCCAGTACTTC.

This chain uses TRBV6-5 with TRBJ2-2; 9 nucleotides align to TRBD2. This CDR3 is built from 14 residues. CDR1 MNHEY and CDR2 SVGAGI come from the germline V gene. The V gene end was trimmed by 8 bases and the J gene end by 2 bases; junction bases not matched to a gene: 3. CDR3 coding DNA: TGTGCCAGCGGGGGACTAGCTAACACCGGGGAGCTGTTTTTT. Its translation is CASGGLANTGELFF.

The CDR3 loop is CASSSRVRAGELFF. In DNA form, the CDR3 reads TGTGCCAGCAGCTCCAGGGTACGAGCCGGGGAGCTGTTTTTT. The rearrangement links TRBV7-2 to TRBJ2-2; D may be TRBD1 (5 bases). The CDR3 has 14 residues. Germline assignment: CDR1 SGHTA and CDR2 FQGNSA. Trimming removed 4 bases at V and 6 bases at J, with 12 bases between.

V is TRBV5-1 and J is TRBJ1-4, with D unclear. V dropped 4 bases and J dropped 0 bases, with 10 bases sitting between them. CDR1 is SGHRS and CDR2 is YFSETQ in the germline V gene. This CDR3 has 15 amino acids. The DNA of the CDR3 is TGCGCCAGCAGCAAGGACCGTCCAACTAATGAAAAACTGTTTTTT. This encodes CASSKDRPTNEKLFF.

This chain joins TRBV6-4 and TRBJ2-3, with D uncertain. CDR3 size: 14 residues. V lost 0 bases and J lost 0, with 4 bases in between. Germline V gene data show CDR1 as MRHNA and CDR2 as SNTAGT. This CDR3 is CASSDSGSTDTQYF. The CDR3 DNA follows: TGTGCCAGCAGTGACTCGGGCAGCACAGATACGCAGTATTTT.

The V gene is TRBV11-3, the J gene TRBJ2-1, with D uncertain. V lost 4 bases and J lost 6, with 4 bases in between. CDR3 size: 11 residues. Per germline, CDR1 SGHNT and CDR2 YENEEA. CDR3 region: CASSYRNEQFF. The CDR3 DNA follows: TGTGCCAGCAGCTACCGCAATGAGCAGTTCTTC.

J is TRBJ1-2 and V is TRBV6-1, with 7 positions matching TRBD1. Germline loops: CDR1 MNHNS, CDR2 SASEGT. The junction had 7 bases not matched to a gene; V was cut back by 4 bases and J by 5 bases. CDR3 length: 14 amino acids. As DNA, the CDR3 is TGTGCCAGCAGTGTGCGACAGGGTTCATATGGCTACACCTTC. Encoded protein: CASSVRQGSYGYTF.

The chain is built from TRBV7-9 and TRBJ1-5; D ambiguous. Deletions cut 4 bases from V and 1 base from J, with 5 bases between. This CDR3 is 13 amino acids long. Germline CDR1 reads SEHNR; CDR2 reads FQNEAQ (reference sequence). CDR3 region: CASSSTSNQPQHF. The DNA of the CDR3 is TGTGCCAGCAGCTCGACGAGCAATCAGCCCCAGCATTTT.

The chain uses TRBV30 and TRBJ2-5, with 9 bases that match TRBD1. Germline V gene sequence: CDR1 GTSNPN, CDR2 SVGIG (reference sequence). This CDR3 spans 13 amino acids. V dropped 4 bases and J dropped 3; count of bases not matched to a gene: 3. The CDR3 DNA reads as TGTGCCTGGATGGGACAGGGCAAAGAGACCCAGTACTTC. Encoded protein: CAWMGQGKETQYF.

This clone was seen only once. V usage is TRBV30 and J usage is TRBJ1-1; the D is unclear. Germline CDR1 and CDR2: GTSNPN and SVGIG (reference sequence). Trimming shortened V by 0 bases and J by 11 bases, and 13 bases separated the two germline ends. The CDR3 length is 12 residues. The CDR3 DNA reads TGTGCCTGGAGTGTTCAAGGTTCTGGGGCTTTCTTT. It yields the protein CAWSVQGSGAFF.

V usage is TRBV5-8 and J usage is TRBJ2-5, with D unclear. Trimming pared 4 bases from V and 5 bases from J, leaving 15 bases between. Germline CDR1 and CDR2: SGHTS and YDEGEE. CDR3 length equals 14 residues. CDR3: CASSPSRQVETQYF. The CDR3, as DNA: TGTGCCAGCAGCCCCTCCCGCCAGGTGGAGACCCAGTACTTC. The full variable domain, rest sourced from reference TRBV5-8 and TRBJ2-5, is EAGVTQSPTHLIKTRGQQATLRCSPISGHTSVYWYQQALGLGLQFLLWYDEGEERNRGNFPPRFSGRQFPNYSSELNVNALELEDSALYLCASSPSRQVETQYFGPGTRLLVL.

This sequence joins TRBV18 and TRBJ2-7, with 10 bases identical to TRBD2. Germline V lookup: CDR1 KGHSH, CDR2 LQKENI. The CDR3 is made up of 15 amino acids. With V trimmed by 3 bases and J by 6 bases, 8 bases remained unmatched. The DNA of the CDR3 is TGTGCCAGCTCACCCGGACTAGCGGCACTCGGCGAGCAGTACTTC. Protein product: CASSPGLAALGEQYF.